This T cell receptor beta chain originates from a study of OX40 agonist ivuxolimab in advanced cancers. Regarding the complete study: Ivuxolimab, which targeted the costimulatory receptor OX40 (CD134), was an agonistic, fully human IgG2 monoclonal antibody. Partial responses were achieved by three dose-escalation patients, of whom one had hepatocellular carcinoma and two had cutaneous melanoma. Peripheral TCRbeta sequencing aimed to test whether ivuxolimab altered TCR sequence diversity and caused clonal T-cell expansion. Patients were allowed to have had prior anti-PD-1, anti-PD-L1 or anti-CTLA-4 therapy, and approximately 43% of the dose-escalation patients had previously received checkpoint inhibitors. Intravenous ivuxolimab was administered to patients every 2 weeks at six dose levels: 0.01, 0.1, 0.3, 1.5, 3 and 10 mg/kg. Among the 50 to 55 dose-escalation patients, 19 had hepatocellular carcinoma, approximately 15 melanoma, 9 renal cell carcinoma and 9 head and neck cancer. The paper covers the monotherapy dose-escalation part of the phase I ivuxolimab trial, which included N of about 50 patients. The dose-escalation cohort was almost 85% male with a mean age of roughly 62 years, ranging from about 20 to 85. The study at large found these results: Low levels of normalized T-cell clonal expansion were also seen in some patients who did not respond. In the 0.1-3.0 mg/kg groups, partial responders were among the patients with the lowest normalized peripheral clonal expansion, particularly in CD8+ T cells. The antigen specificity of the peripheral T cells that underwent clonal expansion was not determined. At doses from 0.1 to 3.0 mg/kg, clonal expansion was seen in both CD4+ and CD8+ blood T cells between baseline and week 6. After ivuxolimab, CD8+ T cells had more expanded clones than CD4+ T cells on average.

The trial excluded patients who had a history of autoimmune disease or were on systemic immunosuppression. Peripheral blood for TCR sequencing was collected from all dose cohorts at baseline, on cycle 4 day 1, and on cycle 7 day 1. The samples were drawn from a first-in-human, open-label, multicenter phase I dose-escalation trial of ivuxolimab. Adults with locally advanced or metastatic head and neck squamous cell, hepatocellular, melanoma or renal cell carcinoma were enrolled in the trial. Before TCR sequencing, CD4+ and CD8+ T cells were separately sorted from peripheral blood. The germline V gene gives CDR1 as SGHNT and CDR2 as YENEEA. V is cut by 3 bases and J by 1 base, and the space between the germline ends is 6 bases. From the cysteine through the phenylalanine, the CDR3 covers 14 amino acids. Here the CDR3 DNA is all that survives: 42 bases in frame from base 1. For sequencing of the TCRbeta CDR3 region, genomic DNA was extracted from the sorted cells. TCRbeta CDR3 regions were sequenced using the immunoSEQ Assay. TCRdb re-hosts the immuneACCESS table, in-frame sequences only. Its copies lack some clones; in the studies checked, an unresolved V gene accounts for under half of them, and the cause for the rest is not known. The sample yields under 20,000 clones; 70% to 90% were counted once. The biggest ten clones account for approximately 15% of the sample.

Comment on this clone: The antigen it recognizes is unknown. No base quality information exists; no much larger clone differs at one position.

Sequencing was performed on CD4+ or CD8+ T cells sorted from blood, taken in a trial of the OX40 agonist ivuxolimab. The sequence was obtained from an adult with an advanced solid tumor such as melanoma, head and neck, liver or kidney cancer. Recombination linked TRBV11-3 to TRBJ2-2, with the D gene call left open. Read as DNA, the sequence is TGTGCCAGCAGCTTCTACCGGAACACCGGGGAGCTGTTTTTT. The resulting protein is CASSFYRNTGELFF.